The 18 T cell receptor beta chains presented below share a single source sample, sequenced in a study of cytomegalovirus exposure and HLA in healthy donors. The study ran its PCR with 60 Vbeta and 13 Jbeta primers. Some clones are missing from TCRdb's copy, which holds only in-frame ones; the method was immunoSEQ multiplex PCR. The sample holds about 150,000 clones, over 70% seen once. Material for sequencing was PBMCs. Receptor source: a woman in her 40s in good health and CMV-seronegative.

The V call is TRBV6-5, the J call TRBJ2-4; TRBD1 matches 10 bases. V lost 4 bases and J lost 6; bases outside the gene matches: 9. CDR1 MNHEY and CDR2 SVGAGI come from the germline V gene. CDR3 size: 16 residues. The CDR3 DNA is TGTGCCAGCAGTTTCAACCCGACAGGGGGCAGAAACATTCAGTACTTC. It is translated as CASSFNPTGGRNIQYF.

In DNA, the CDR3 is TGTGCCAGCAGCCCGGTTGGACAGTATAATGAAAAACTGTTTTTT. It specifies CASSPVGQYNEKLFF. The chain carries TRBV7-2 and TRBJ1-4; weak D call: TRBD1 (6 bases). In germline, CDR1 is SGHTA, CDR2 FQGNSA. There are 15 residues in the CDR3. Trimming shortened V by 5 bases and J by 4 bases, and 14 bases separated the two germline ends.

V and J are TRBV5-4 and TRBJ1-4; 11 bases are a match to TRBD1. The CDR3 length is 15 residues. J was trimmed by 5 bases and V by 3 bases; bases with no gene match: 3. The germline CDR1 and CDR2 sequences are SGHNT and YYREEE (reference sequence). CDR3 residues: CASSWDRGVNEKLFF. The CDR3 region has the DNA TGTGCCAGCAGCTGGGACAGGGGGGTAAATGAAAAACTGTTTTTT. Complete variable domain (other parts from reference TRBV5-4 and TRBJ1-4): ETGVTQSPTHLIKTRGQQVTLRCSSQSGHNTVSWYQQALGQGPQFIFQYYREEENGRGNFPPRFSGLQFPNYSSELNVNALELDDSALYLCASSWDRGVNEKLFFGSGTQLSVL.

The chain recombines TRBV5-8 with TRBJ1-1; D is perhaps TRBD1 (5 bases). CDR3 length: 15 residues. The V end was cut by 6 bases, the J end by 5 bases, with 20 bases between. Germline CDR1 reads SGHTS; CDR2 reads YDEGEE. As DNA, the CDR3 is TGTGCCAGCACCACCGTCGGTAGGGGAGGGACTGAAGCTTTCTTT. It is translated as CASTTVGRGGTEAFF.

This clone has more than one count but fewer than ten. The genes are TRBV4-2 and TRBJ2-5, with 12 bases that match TRBD2. Germline V gene lookup returns CDR1 LGHNA and CDR2 YNFKEQ. This CDR3 has 17 amino acids. V dropped 4 bases and J dropped 0; count of bases not matched to a gene: 6. The DNA for the CDR3 is TGTGCCAGCAGCCCACAACTAGCGGGGGGCTACCAAGAGACCCAGTACTTC. It specifies CASSPQLAGGYQETQYF.

This chain uses TRBV5-4 with TRBJ1-1; 7 positions match TRBD1. This CDR3 region has 15 residues. Germline CDR1 SGHNT, CDR2 YYREEE (reference sequence). Unmatched junction bases numbered 11, after V lost 7 bases and J lost 2 bases. The DNA for the CDR3 is TGTGCCAGCGGACATAAGACAGGGTATAACACTGAAGCTTTCTTT. It codes for CASGHKTGYNTEAFF.

The chain's CDR3 is CAWSVLRGRTEAFF. The CDR3 DNA reads TGTGCCTGGAGTGTACTGCGGGGGAGGACTGAAGCTTTCTTT. The chain recombines TRBV30 with TRBJ1-1; TRBD1 might be the D (5 bases). CDR1 is GTSNPN, CDR2 SVGIG, per germline (reference sequence). Deletions cut 0 bases from V and 5 bases from J, with 13 bases between. The CDR3 spans 14 residues. The full variable domain, with the rest looked up from reference TRBV30 and TRBJ1-1, is SQTIHQWPATLVQPVGSPLSLECTVEGTSNPNLYWYRQAAGRGLQLLFYSVGIGQISSEVPQNLSASRPQDRQFILSSKKLLLSDSGFYLCAWSVLRGRTEAFFGQGTRLTVV.

A single count supports this clone. V is TRBV27 and J is TRBJ2-1; TRBD2 agrees at 12 bases. V dropped 2 bases and J dropped 9; count of bases not matched to a gene: 14. The CDR3 is 18 residues long. CDR1 is MNHEY, CDR2 SMNVEV, per germline (reference sequence). CDR3 DNA sequence: TGTGCCAGCAGTTTAGCCCCTCGACTAGCGGGGGAGTACGGTGAGCAGTTCTTC. It yields the protein CASSLAPRLAGEYGEQFF.

This sequence joins TRBV10-3 and TRBJ1-1; D is undetermined. Germline CDR1 reads ENHRY; CDR2 reads SYGVKD. V was trimmed by 3 bases and J by 0 bases, leaving 14 bases between them. The CDR3 loop spans 16 amino acids. The CDR3 region is CAISDSSGRMNTEAFF. DNA of the CDR3: TGTGCCATCAGTGATTCTAGCGGGCGGATGAACACTGAAGCTTTCTTT.

This rearrangement joins TRBV5-1 to TRBJ1-2; weak D call: TRBD1 (5 bases). CDR1 is SGHRS and CDR2 is YFSETQ in the germline V gene. The CDR3 runs 15 residues. Deletions cut 4 bases from V and 2 bases from J, with 15 bases between. The CDR3 DNA is TGCGCCAGCAGCCGTGGGCCAGGGTTAAACTATGGCTACACCTTC. This codes for CASSRGPGLNYGYTF.

The chain combines TRBV4-1 with TRBJ2-2, with D maybe TRBD2 (5 bases). The germline V and J ends were trimmed by 4 bases and 1 base, with 10 bases remaining between them. CDR3 length equals 15 residues. Germline values: CDR1 MGHRA, CDR2 YSYEKL. The CDR3: CASSPRTGNTGELFF. DNA for the CDR3: TGCGCCAGCAGCCCCCGGACTGGGAACACCGGGGAGCTGTTTTTT.

The genes are TRBV27 and TRBJ2-2; unclear D gene. Germline V gene sequence: CDR1 MNHEY, CDR2 SMNVEV (reference sequence). This CDR3 is 13 amino acids long. V was trimmed by 3 bases and J by 5 bases, leaving 7 bases between them. The CDR3 loop is CASSLVATGELFF. CDR3 nucleotide sequence: TGTGCCAGCAGTTTGGTTGCGACCGGGGAGCTGTTTTTT.

CDR3 bases: TGTGCCAGCCGTCACAACGGCCCGCGGCAGCCCCAGCATTTT. This gives the protein CASRHNGPRQPQHF. The gene calls are TRBV6-6 and TRBJ1-5, with unresolved D. The V gene's germline CDR1 is MNHNY and CDR2 SVGAGI (reference sequence). V dropped 8 bases and J dropped 7 bases, with 18 bases sitting between them. This CDR3 has 14 amino acids.

CDR3 sequence: CASSVPRLAGGRETQYF. Written as DNA, the CDR3 is TGTGCCAGCAGTGTACCAAGACTAGCGGGAGGGAGAGAGACCCAGTACTTC. The rearrangement joins TRBV2 to TRBJ2-5; 14 nucleotides line up with TRBD2. The junction had 8 bases not matched to a gene; V was cut back by 4 bases and J by 4 bases. The CDR3 length is 17 residues. Per the germline V gene, CDR1 is SNHLY and CDR2 is FYNNEI.

A word on this clone: Other DNA sequences from this sample encode an identical CDR3 as well. This sequence joins TRBV30 and TRBJ2-7; 9 nucleotides agree with TRBD2. The germline V gene has CDR1 GTSNPN and CDR2 SVGIG (reference sequence). J lost 2 bases, V lost 0 bases, and 2 bases had no gene match. The CDR3 is 14 amino acids. In DNA, the CDR3 is TGTGCCTGGAGTGTAGCTAGCGGGGCCTACGAGCAGTACTTC. Translation gives CAWSVASGAYEQYF.

The V gene is TRBV5-1, the J gene TRBJ2-3, with D tentatively TRBD2 (6 bases). The CDR3 consists of 15 residues. Germline-derived CDR1 and CDR2 are SGHRS and YFSETQ. V was clipped by 3 bases and J by 2 bases, with 13 bases between them. CDR3 sequence: CASSSYSGATDTQYF. CDR3 sequence (DNA): TGCGCCAGCAGCTCCTATAGCGGAGCCACAGATACGCAGTATTTT.

This clone was counted only a few times. V gene TRBV6-4 combines with J gene TRBJ2-3; D gene ambiguous. V lost 3 bases, J lost 0 bases, and 13 bases lay in between. Per germline, CDR1 MRHNA and CDR2 SNTAGT. The CDR3 totals 16 residues. In DNA form, the CDR3 reads TGTGCCAGCAGTGAGGCCCCCGCAGGCAGCACAGATACGCAGTATTTT. It encodes CASSEAPAGSTDTQYF.

CDR3 region: CASSPGTNYEQYF. The CDR3 coding sequence is TGTGCCAGTAGCCCCGGGACTAACTACGAGCAGTACTTC. The rearrangement uses TRBV19 and TRBJ2-7, with 7 nucleotides matching TRBD2. CDR1 is LNHDA, CDR2 SQIVND, per germline (reference sequence). Trimming took 6 bases from V and 3 from J; bases not matched to a gene: 5. The CDR3 is made up of 13 amino acids.